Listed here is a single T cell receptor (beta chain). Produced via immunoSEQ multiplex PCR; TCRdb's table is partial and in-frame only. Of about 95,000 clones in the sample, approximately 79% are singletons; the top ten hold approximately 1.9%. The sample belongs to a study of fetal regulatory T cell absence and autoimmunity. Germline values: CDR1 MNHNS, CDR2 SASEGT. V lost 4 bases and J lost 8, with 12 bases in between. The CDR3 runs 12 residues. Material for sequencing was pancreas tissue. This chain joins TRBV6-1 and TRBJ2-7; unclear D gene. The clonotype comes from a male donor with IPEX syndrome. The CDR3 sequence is CASSVPPLKQYF. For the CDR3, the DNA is TGTGCCAGCAGTGTACCCCCTTTAAAGCAGTACTTC.